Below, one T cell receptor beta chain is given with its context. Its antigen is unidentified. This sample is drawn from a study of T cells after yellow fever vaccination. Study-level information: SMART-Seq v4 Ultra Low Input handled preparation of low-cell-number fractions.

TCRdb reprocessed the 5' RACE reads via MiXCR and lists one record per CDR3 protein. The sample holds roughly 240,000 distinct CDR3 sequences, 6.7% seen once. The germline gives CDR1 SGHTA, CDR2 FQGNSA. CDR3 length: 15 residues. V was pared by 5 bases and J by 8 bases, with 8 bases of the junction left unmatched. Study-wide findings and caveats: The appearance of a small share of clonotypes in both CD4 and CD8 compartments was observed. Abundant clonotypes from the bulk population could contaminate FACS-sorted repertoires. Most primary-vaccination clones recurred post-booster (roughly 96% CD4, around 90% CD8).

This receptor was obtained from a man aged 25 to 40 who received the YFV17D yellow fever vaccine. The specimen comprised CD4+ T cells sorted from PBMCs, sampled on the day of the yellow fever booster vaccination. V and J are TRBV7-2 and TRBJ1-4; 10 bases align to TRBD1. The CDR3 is CASSHRDRGGEKLFF. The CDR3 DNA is TGTGCCAGCAGCCACAGGGACAGGGGAGGGGAAAAACTGTTTTTT.